Listed below are T cell receptor beta chains from one sample, sequenced in a study of T cells after yellow fever vaccination. TCRdb ran MiXCR on the 5' RACE reads and lists one entry per CDR3 protein. The repertoire holds about 120,000 distinct CDR3 sequences, under 9% seen once, with almost 40% in the top ten. Material: CD8+ T cells sorted from PBMCs, obtained on the day of the yellow fever booster vaccination. The receptor source for this set is a young man who received the YFV17D yellow fever vaccine. Each CDR3 is given with its conserved first and last residue. D genes are given only for firm matches. Size is omitted from some rows. Given values are once, few, many or a class for expanded clones.

size: few
V: TRBV7-2
J: TRBJ2-3
D: .
length: 14
DNA: TGTGCCAGCAGCTTAGCGGGAAACACAGATACGCAGTATTTT
CDR3: CASSLAGNTDTQYF

size: .
V: TRBV7-9
J: TRBJ2-2
D: .
length: 14
DNA: TGTGCCAGCAGCCAAAGGGGGGTCGGCGGGGAGCTGTTTTTT
CDR3: CASSQRGVGGELFF

size: few
V: TRBV4-3
J: TRBJ1-2
D: .
length: 16
DNA: TGCGCCAGCAGCCAACTAGAGGCAGACTTGTTGTATGGCTACACCTTC
CDR3: CASSQLEADLLYGYTF

size: few
V: TRBV11-2
J: TRBJ2-7
D: .
length: 19
DNA: TGTGCCAGCAGCTTAAATCCCGACCTGGGCAGGATAACGGGGTACGAGCAGTACTTC
CDR3: CASSLNPDLGRITGYEQYF

size: few
V: TRBV6-1
J: TRBJ1-5
D: TRBD1
length: 17
DNA: TGTGCCAGCAGGTTGAACGCAGGGGGTTCGGTCAATCAGCCCCAGCATTTT
CDR3: CASRLNAGGSVNQPQHF

size: .
V: TRBV4-3
J: TRBJ1-2
D: .
length: 15
DNA: TGCGCCAGCAGCCTTACCTCATCCACTAACTATGGCTACACCTTC
CDR3: CASSLTSSTNYGYTF

size: few
V: TRBV7-6
J: TRBJ2-5
D: .
length: 16
DNA: TGTGCCAGCAGCTTAGAATGGCCAGGGAGTCAAGAGACCCAGTACTTC
CDR3: CASSLEWPGSQETQYF

size: .
V: TRBV11-2
J: TRBJ2-2
D: TRBD2
length: 16
DNA: TGTGCCAGCAGCTTAGCGGGGGGGCCTCTTAAGAGGGAGCTGTTTTTT
CDR3: CASSLAGGPLKRELFF

size: few
V: TRBV7-9
J: TRBJ1-4
D: .
length: 14
DNA: TGTGCCAGCAGGTCGGCTCCAACTAATGAAAAACTGTTTTTT
CDR3: CASRSAPTNEKLFF

size: few
V: TRBV20-1
J: TRBJ2-3
D: TRBD2
length: 16
DNA: TGCAGTGCTAGAGGACTAGCGGGGGGGCCCACAGATACGCAGTATTTT
CDR3: CSARGLAGGPTDTQYF

size: few
V: TRBV4-1
J: TRBJ2-7
D: .
length: 12
DNA: TGCGCCAGCAGCGGACTAACGAGTGAGCAGTACTTC
CDR3: CASSGLTSEQYF

size: .
V: TRBV29-1
J: TRBJ1-1
D: TRBD1
length: 13
DNA: TGCAGCGTCGTACAGGGGGGGAACACTGAAGCTTTCTTT
CDR3: CSVVQGGNTEAFF

size: .
V: TRBV6-6
J: TRBJ2-2
D: TRBD1
length: 15
DNA: TGTGCCAGCAGTTATAAGACAGGGGGCACCGGGGAGCTGTTTTTT
CDR3: CASSYKTGGTGELFF

size: many
V: TRBV4-3
J: TRBJ2-3
D: .
length: 21
DNA: TGCGCCAGCAGCCAAGCGACGTGGCGGGGAGCTGTTAGGGTTTTCACAGATACGCAGTATTTT
CDR3: CASSQATWRGAVRVFTDTQYF

size: few
V: TRBV2
J: TRBJ2-7
D: TRBD2
length: 16
DNA: TGTGCCAGCATCGGAACTAGCGGGGGGGTTCTCCGCGAGCAGTACTTC
CDR3: CASIGTSGGVLREQYF

size: .
V: TRBV6-6
J: TRBJ1-4
D: .
length: 13
DNA: TGTGCCGAAGCCGGAGGATGGGATGAAAAACTGTTTTTT
CDR3: CAEAGGWDEKLFF

size: .
V: TRBV7-2
J: TRBJ1-4
D: .
length: 16
DNA: TGTGCCAGCAGCGGGGCGGGTGGACAGATTAATGAAAAACTGTTTTTT
CDR3: CASSGAGGQINEKLFF

size: many
V: TRBV4-3
J: TRBJ1-1
D: .
length: 15
DNA: TGCGCCAGCAGCCAAGATAGATATATGAACACTGAAGCTTTCTTT
CDR3: CASSQDRYMNTEAFF

size: .
V: TRBV3-1
J: TRBJ2-7
D: .
length: 16
DNA: TGTGCCAGCAGCCAAGACGGGGTGAAGCGGGTCTACGAGCAGTACTTC
CDR3: CASSQDGVKRVYEQYF

size: .
V: TRBV7-9
J: TRBJ2-1
D: TRBD2
length: 14
DNA: TGTGCCAGTTTCCGCGGGGGGGGCTACAATGAGCAGTTCTTC
CDR3: CASFRGGGYNEQFF

size: .
V: TRBV29-1
J: TRBJ2-1
D: TRBD1
length: 16
DNA: TGCAGCGTAGGTCCGGGACAGGGGGCGGGATACAATGAGCAGTTCTTC
CDR3: CSVGPGQGAGYNEQFF

size: .
V: TRBV27
J: TRBJ1-2
D: .
length: 12
DNA: TGTGCCAGCAGTTCGGGGGGCTCAGGCTACACCTTC
CDR3: CASSSGGSGYTF

size: few
V: TRBV6-6
J: TRBJ2-3
D: .
length: 15
DNA: TGTGCCAGCAGTAACGGACGGGTCCTCACAGATACGCAGTATTTT
CDR3: CASSNGRVLTDTQYF

size: .
V: TRBV5-1
J: TRBJ1-1
D: .
length: 15
DNA: TGCGCCAGCAGCTTGGGATCGGGAGCGAACACTGAAGCTTTCTTT
CDR3: CASSLGSGANTEAFF

size: few
V: TRBV4-1
J: TRBJ1-5
D: TRBD1
length: 18
DNA: TGCGCCAGCAGCCAAGATAGTCGGACAGGGTATAGCAATCAGCCCCAGCATTTT
CDR3: CASSQDSRTGYSNQPQHF

size: many
V: TRBV6-1
J: TRBJ2-5
D: .
length: 14
DNA: TGTGCCAGCAGTGAAGACGGGCGCCAAGAGACCCAGTACTTC
CDR3: CASSEDGRQETQYF

size: .
V: TRBV4-3
J: TRBJ1-2
D: .
length: 13
DNA: TGCGCCAGCAGCCAAGGAGCTAACTATGGCTACACCTTC
CDR3: CASSQGANYGYTF

size: few
V: TRBV5-4
J: TRBJ2-7
D: TRBD2
length: 16
DNA: TGTGCCAGCAGCTTGGTAAAGACTAGCGGGGGTTACGAGCAGTACTTC
CDR3: CASSLVKTSGGYEQYF

size: few
V: TRBV7-6
J: TRBJ2-1
D: TRBD1
length: 16
DNA: TGTGCCAGCAGCTCCCCCCGTGGGACAGGGGGCGGTGAGCAGTTCTTC
CDR3: CASSSPRGTGGGEQFF

size: .
V: TRBV6-5
J: TRBJ1-1
D: .
length: 15
DNA: TGTGCCAGCAGTCCACTCGTGGGAGGGGAGGGAGAAGCTTTCTTT
CDR3: CASSPLVGGEGEAFF

size: few
V: TRBV5-1
J: TRBJ1-2
D: .
length: 15
DNA: TGCGCCAGCAGACATACACCTACCGCGCTCTATGGCTACACCTTC
CDR3: CASRHTPTALYGYTF

size: many
V: TRBV19
J: TRBJ2-1
D: .
length: 16
DNA: TGTGCCAGTAATAGTGTCGGGGGTCCGGGTTGGGATGAGCAGTTCTTC
CDR3: CASNSVGGPGWDEQFF

size: few
V: TRBV2
J: TRBJ1-4
D: .
length: 16
DNA: TGTGCCAGCAGTGAAGCGCTTGGGGAGTCCGGTGAAAAACTGTTTTTT
CDR3: CASSEALGESGEKLFF

size: .
V: TRBV5-1
J: TRBJ2-3
D: .
length: 13
DNA: TGCGCCAGCAGCTGGGACGGGCAAGATACGCATTATTTT
CDR3: CASSWDGQDTHYF

size: .
V: TRBV4-2
J: TRBJ1-5
D: .
length: 16
DNA: TGTGCCAGCAGCCAAGAATTGGGAGACAACAATCAGCCCCAGCATTTT
CDR3: CASSQELGDNNQPQHF

size: few
V: TRBV11-2
J: TRBJ2-3
D: .
length: 15
DNA: TGTGCCAGCAGCCCGGGAATTGGGGGGCTCGATACGCAGTATTTT
CDR3: CASSPGIGGLDTQYF

size: .
V: TRBV7-8
J: TRBJ2-5
D: TRBD2
length: 20
DNA: TGTGCCAGCAGCTTTAAGCCCGGGTGGACGGGACTAGAACTACAAGAGACCCAGTACTTC
CDR3: CASSFKPGWTGLELQETQYF

size: .
V: TRBV2
J: TRBJ1-4
D: .
length: 14
DNA: TGTGCCAGCCGGGGTGAGGGATATTATGAAAAACTGTTTTTT
CDR3: CASRGEGYYEKLFF

size: .
V: TRBV6-2/TRBV6-3
J: TRBJ1-2
D: TRBD1
length: 17
DNA: TGTGCCAGCAGCCTTCCCGGGACAGGGCCTCGGGACTATGGCTACACCTTC
CDR3: CASSLPGTGPRDYGYTF

size: .
V: TRBV5-1
J: TRBJ1-1
D: .
length: 14
DNA: TGCGCCAGCAGCCCCCTCGTGGGGGCGGGTGAAGCTTTCTTT
CDR3: CASSPLVGAGEAFF

size: few
V: TRBV7-6
J: TRBJ2-2
D: TRBD2
length: 18
DNA: TGTGCCAGCAGCCCGATAGGACTAGCGGGGGGGCCGGCCGGGGAGCTGTTTTTT
CDR3: CASSPIGLAGGPAGELFF

size: few
V: TRBV6-2/TRBV6-3
J: TRBJ2-6
D: TRBD1
length: 14
DNA: TGTGCCAGCAGTGACAGGGCCTGGGCCAACGTCCTGACTTTC
CDR3: CASSDRAWANVLTF

size: .
V: TRBV10-3
J: TRBJ2-5
D: .
length: 13
DNA: TGTGCCATCCGGGACGAGATGCGAGAGACCCAGTACTTC
CDR3: CAIRDEMRETQYF

size: many
V: TRBV14
J: TRBJ2-1
D: .
length: 17
DNA: TGTGCCAGCAGCCAAGATCTGTCTCGTGACGGCTACAATGAGCAGTTCTTC
CDR3: CASSQDLSRDGYNEQFF

size: few
V: TRBV28
J: TRBJ2-3
D: TRBD1
length: 13
DNA: TGTGCCAGCAGTGGGACAGGGGCAGATACGCAGTATTTT
CDR3: CASSGTGADTQYF